The sequence of this T cell receptor (beta chain) was determined in a study of blood T cell repertoires in COVID-19. Looking at the study overall: Sample material is recorded as cDNA or gDNA derived from T cells, B-cell-depleted T cells, or PBMCs.

The V and J ends lost 4 bases and 10 bases respectively, with 13 bases between them. The CDR3 runs to 12 residues. Germline CDR1 is SNHLY and CDR2 is FYNNEI. Authors' data handling: Reference gene primer amplification in the assay estimated nucleated cell counts. Some clones are missing from TCRdb's copy, which holds only in-frame ones; the method was immunoSEQ multiplex PCR. V, J and clone size are taken as reported in that table, and D and trimming were inferred from the DNA itself. The table records about 140,000 clones, approximately 83% of them present only once. The genes are TRBV2 and TRBJ2-5; a weak D match, TRBD2 (5 bases). Sequenced sample: peripheral blood. This receptor was identified in a human donor in a cohort sampled during active COVID-19. Written as DNA, the CDR3 is TGTGCCAGCAGTGCCCAGTCGAGGGTCCAGTACTTC. Amino acid sequence: CASSAQSRVQYF.